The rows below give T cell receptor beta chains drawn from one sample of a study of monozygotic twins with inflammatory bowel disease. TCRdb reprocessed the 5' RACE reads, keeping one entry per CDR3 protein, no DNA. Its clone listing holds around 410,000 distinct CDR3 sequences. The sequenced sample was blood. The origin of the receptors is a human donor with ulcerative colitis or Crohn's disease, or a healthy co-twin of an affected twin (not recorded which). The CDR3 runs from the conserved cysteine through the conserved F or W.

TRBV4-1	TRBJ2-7	CASSQEKQAYEQYF
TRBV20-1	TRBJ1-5	CSARDRGWQPQHF
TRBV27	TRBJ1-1	CASSLTTGYTEAFF
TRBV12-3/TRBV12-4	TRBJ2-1	CASRPTIGGSGASEQFF
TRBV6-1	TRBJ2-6	CASTPGNGANVLTF
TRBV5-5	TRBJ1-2	CASSFEGLGGYTF
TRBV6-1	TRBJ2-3	CASRVLDSDTQYF
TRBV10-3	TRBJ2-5	CAISPSGGETQYF
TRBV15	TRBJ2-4	CATSSAVGAKNIQYF
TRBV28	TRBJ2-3	CASSFRETSTDTQYF
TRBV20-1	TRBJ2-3	CSGRAGGGFDTQYF
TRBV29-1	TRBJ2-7	CSVGGAGPPYEQYF
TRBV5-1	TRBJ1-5	CASSLQPGDQPQHF
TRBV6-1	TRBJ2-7	CASSRTTGLAYEQYF
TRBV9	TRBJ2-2	CASSDPGLAGASNTGELFF
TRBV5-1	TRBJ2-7	CASSLAQVSSYEQYF
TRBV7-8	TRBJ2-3	CASSSFTGTSGSTDTQYF
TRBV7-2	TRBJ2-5	CASRRDFPAGTQYF
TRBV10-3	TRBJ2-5	CAISETLEGLRETQYF
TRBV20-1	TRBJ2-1	CSASWGPGYNEQFF
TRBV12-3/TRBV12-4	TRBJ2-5	CASSFLVQETQYF
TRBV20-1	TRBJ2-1	CSARGLANYNEQFF
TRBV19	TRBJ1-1	CASNPRGQTEAFF